Listed below are T cell receptor beta chains from one sample, sequenced in a study of cytomegalovirus exposure and HLA in healthy donors. The method was immunoSEQ multiplex PCR; TCRdb's version includes in-frame clones alone and lacks a portion of them. Seen here are approximately 160,000 clones, 70% to 85% observed once, and the top ten hold 1.5% to 2%. Sequencing was done on a sample of PBMCs. All receptors derive from a woman aged 25 to 39 in good health and CMV-seronegative. The conserved cysteine and the conserved F or W are not part of the CDR3 here.

TRBJ2-3,TRBV5-1,ASSLVYRDPTQY
TRBJ2-3,TRBV11-2,ASSPRGWGHTDTQY
TRBJ2-7,TRBV5-1,ASMGTANPYEQY
TRBJ2-3,TRBV9,ASSVEGDTGDTQY
TRBJ1-5,TRBV5-8,ASSLRATGRNQPQH
TRBJ1-1,TRBV13,ASSLGQGRTPGTEAF
TRBJ1-1,TRBV19,ASSTARPDRLNTEAF
TRBJ1-4,TRBV6-1,ASSEFYATNEKLF
TRBJ1-2,TRBV28,ASTHAPRGYGYT
TRBJ1-5,TRBV18,ASSPGPSQPQH
TRBJ1-1,TRBV7-8,ASSLGGGTNTEAF
TRBJ1-4,TRBV30,AWSTGAPNEKLF
TRBJ2-4,TRBV2,ASSERLAGLNIQY